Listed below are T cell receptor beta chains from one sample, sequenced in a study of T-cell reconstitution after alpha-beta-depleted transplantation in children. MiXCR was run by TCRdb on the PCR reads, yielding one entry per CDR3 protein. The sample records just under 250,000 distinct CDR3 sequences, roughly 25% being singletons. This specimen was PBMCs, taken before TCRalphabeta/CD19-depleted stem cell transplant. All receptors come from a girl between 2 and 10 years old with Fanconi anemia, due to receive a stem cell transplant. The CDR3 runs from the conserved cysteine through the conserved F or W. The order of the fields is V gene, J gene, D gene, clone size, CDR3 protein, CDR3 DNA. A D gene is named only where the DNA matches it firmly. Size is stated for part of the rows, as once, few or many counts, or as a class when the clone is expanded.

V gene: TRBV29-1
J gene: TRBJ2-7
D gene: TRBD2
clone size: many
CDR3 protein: CSAGLAGPYEQYF
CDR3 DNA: TGCAGCGCCGGACTAGCGGGACCCTACGAGCAGTACTTC

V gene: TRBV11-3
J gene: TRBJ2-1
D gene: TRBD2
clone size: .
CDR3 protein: CASSLSTGAGGSGNEQFF
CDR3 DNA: TGTGCCAGCAGCTTATCCACTGGGGCGGGGGGGAGTGGGAATGAGCAGTTCTTC

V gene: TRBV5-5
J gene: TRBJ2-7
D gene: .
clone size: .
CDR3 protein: CASSFRPLEAYEQYF
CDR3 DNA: TGTGCCAGCAGCTTTCGTCCCCTAGAAGCCTACGAGCAGTACTTC

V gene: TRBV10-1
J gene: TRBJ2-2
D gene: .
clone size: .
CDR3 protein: CASKSPGRRAPGSCFF
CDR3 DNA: .

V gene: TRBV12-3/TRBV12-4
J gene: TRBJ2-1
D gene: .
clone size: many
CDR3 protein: CASSSLGSSYNEQFF
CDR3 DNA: TGTGCCAGCAGTTCGCTAGGGAGCTCCTACAATGAGCAGTTCTTC

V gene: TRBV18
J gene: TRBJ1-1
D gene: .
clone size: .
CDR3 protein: CASSPPFGEERNTEAFF
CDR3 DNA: TGTGCCAGCTCACCACCCTTTGGGGAGGAGAGGAACACTGAAGCTTTCTTT

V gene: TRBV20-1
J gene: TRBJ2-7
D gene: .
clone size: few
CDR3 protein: CSAIPKNYEQYF
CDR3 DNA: TGCAGTGCTATCCCAAAAAACTACGAGCAGTACTTC

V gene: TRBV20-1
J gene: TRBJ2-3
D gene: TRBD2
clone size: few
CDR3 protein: CSARHGLAGGVTDTQYF
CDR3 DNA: TGCAGTGCTAGACATGGACTAGCGGGGGGGGTCACAGATACGCAGTATTTT

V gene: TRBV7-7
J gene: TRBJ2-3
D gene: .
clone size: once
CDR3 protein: CASSRTSTDTQYF
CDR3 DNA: TGTGCCAGCAGCCGGACTAGCACAGATACGCAGTATTTT

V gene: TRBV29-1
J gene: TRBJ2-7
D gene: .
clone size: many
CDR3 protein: CSVVGGSYEQYF
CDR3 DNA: TGCAGCGTTGTCGGGGGTAGCTACGAGCAGTACTTC

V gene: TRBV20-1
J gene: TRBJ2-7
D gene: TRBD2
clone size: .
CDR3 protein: CSARDPRGRGYEQYF
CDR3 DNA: TGCAGTGCTAGAGATCCAAGAGGGAGGGGCTACGAGCAGTACTTC

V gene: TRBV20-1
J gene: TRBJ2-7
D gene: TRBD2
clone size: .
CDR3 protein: CCATRLAGGFYEQYF
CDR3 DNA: TGCTGTGCTACACGACTAGCGGGAGGGTTTTACGAGCAGTACTTC

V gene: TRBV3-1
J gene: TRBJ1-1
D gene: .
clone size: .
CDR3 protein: CASSQVEGRAFF
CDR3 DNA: TGTGCCAGCAGCCAAGTCGAAGGTCGGGCTTTCTTT

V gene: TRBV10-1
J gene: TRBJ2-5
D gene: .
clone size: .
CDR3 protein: CASGKGTKETQYF
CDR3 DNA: TGCGCCAGCGGAAAGGGGACGAAAGAGACCCAGTACTTC

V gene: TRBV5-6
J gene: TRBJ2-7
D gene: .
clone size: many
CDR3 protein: CASSLVVNRVYEQYF
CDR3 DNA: TGTGCCAGCAGCTTGGTGGTCAACAGGGTTTACGAGCAGTACTTC

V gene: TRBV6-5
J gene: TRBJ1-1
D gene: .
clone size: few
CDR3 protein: CASSYFPANTEAFF
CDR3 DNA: TGTGCCAGCAGTTACTTCCCAGCGAACACTGAAGCTTTCTTT

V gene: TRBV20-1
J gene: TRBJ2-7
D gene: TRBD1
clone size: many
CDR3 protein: CSAKKDRRLLYEQYF
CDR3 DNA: TGCAGTGCGAAGAAGGACAGGCGTCTTTTATACGAGCAGTACTTC

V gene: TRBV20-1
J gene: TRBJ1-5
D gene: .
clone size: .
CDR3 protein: CSASFGRNQPQHF
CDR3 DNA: TGCAGTGCTAGCTTCGGACGCAATCAGCCCCAGCATTTT

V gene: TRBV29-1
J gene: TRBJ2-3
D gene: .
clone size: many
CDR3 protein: CSVDPDHATDTQYF
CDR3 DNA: TGCAGCGTTGATCCGGATCATGCCACAGATACGCAGTATTTT

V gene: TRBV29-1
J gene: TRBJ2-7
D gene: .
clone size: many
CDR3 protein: CSVERGDEQYF
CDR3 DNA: TGCAGCGTTGAGAGAGGGGACGAGCAGTACTTC

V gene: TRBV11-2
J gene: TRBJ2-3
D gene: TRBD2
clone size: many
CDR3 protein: CASSLEARGGTDTQYF
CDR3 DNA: TGTGCCAGCAGCTTAGAAGCGCGGGGGGGCACAGATACGCAGTATTTT

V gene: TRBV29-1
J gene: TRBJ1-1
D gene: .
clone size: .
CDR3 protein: CSVEALYRRRNEAFF
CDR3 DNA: TGCAGCGTTGAAGCGCTGTACAGACGAAGAAATGAAGCTTTCTTT

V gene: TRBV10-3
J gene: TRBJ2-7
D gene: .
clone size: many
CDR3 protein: CAISHHSGNLDEQYF
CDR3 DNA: TGTGCCATCAGTCACCATTCAGGGAATCTGGACGAGCAGTACTTC

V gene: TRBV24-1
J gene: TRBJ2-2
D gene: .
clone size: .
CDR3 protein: CATSDLALAPGELFF
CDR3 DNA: TGTGCCACCAGTGATTTGGCACTCGCTCCCGGGGAGCTGTTTTTT

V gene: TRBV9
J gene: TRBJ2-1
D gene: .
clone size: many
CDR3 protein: CASSVWPASDPYNEQFF
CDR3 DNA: TGTGCCAGCAGCGTTTGGCCGGCTAGCGACCCCTACAATGAGCAGTTCTTC

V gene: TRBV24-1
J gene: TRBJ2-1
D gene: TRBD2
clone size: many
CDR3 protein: CATSDLSGRRNNEQFF
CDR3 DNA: TGTGCCACCAGTGATCTTAGCGGGAGAAGAAACAATGAGCAGTTCTTC

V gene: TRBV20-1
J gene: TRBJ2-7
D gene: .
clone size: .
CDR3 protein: CSATNYEQYF
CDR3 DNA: TGCAGTGCTACAAATTACGAGCAGTACTTC

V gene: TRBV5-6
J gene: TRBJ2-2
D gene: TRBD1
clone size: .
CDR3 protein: CASSPGQGELFF
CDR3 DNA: TGTGCCAGCAGCCCGGGACAGGGGGAGCTGTTTTTT